This T cell receptor (beta chain) was captured in a study of regulatory T cells in long-lasting Graves disease. Study findings and constraints: Persistent Graves' patients possessed reduced TCR diversity relative to recently diagnosed ones. Sharing of public clonotypes was greater in persistent patients (more than 2,500) than in new patients (almost 1,000).

This clonotype showed up just a few times. Antigen specificity is unknown. Time point meaning: persistent/refractory GD, antithyroid drugs over 5 years with positive TRAb. RNA from PBMCs was the source of the TCR library. Per germline, CDR1 SGHVS and CDR2 FNYEAQ. This CDR3 is built from 14 residues. The V end lost 2 bases, the J end lost 4 bases, and 11 bases lay between the germline ends. Both iRepertoire HTBI primers and Arm-PCR of CDR3 regions were used to build the TCR beta libraries. TCRdb recomputed calls from the multiplex PCR reads with MiXCR, one row per CDR3 protein. The repertoire includes about 340,000 distinct CDR3 sequences, about 20% of them detected once, and roughly 27% sits in the top ten.

The sample in question was peripheral blood mononuclear cells (PBMCs), obtained when the disease was refractory, from a patient treated with antithyroid drugs. This clonotype originated in a female donor with Graves disease. This rearrangement joins TRBV7-6 to TRBJ1-1, with D hard to call. CDR3 loop: CASSLFKGSTEAFF. In nucleotides, the CDR3 is TGTGCCAGCAGCTTATTTAAGGGTAGCACTGAAGCTTTCTTT.